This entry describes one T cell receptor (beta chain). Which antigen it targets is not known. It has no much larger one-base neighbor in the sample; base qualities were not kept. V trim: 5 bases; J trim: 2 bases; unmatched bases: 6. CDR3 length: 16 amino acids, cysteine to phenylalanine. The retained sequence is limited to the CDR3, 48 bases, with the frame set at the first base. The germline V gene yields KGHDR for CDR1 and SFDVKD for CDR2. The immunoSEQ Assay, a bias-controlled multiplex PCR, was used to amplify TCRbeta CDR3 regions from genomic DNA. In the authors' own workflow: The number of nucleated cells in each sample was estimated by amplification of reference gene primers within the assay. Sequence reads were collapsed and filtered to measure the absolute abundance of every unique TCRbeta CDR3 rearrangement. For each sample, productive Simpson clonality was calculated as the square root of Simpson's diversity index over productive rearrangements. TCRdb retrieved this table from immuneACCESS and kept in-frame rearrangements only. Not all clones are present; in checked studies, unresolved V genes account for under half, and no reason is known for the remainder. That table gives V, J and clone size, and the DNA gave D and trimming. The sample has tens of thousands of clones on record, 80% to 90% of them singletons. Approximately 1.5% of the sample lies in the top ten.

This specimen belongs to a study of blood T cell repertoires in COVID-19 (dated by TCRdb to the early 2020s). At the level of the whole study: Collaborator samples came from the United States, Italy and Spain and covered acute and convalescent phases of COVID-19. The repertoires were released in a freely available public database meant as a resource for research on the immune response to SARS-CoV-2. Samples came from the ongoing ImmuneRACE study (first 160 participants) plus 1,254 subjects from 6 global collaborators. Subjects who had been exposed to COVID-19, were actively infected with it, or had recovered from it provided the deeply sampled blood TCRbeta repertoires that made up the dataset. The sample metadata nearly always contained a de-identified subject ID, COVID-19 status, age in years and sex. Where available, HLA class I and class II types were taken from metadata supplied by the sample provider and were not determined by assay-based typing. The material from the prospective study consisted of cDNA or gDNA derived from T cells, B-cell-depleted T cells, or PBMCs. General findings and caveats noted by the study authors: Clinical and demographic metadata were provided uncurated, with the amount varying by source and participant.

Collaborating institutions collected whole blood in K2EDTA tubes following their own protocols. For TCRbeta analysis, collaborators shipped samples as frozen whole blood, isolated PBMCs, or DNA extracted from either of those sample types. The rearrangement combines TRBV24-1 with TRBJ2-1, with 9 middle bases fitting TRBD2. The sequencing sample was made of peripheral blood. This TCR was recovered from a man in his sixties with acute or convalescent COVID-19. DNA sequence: TGTGCCACCAGTGCCCTTAGCGGGAGTCCCTACAATGAGCAGTTCTTC. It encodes CATSALSGSPYNEQFF.